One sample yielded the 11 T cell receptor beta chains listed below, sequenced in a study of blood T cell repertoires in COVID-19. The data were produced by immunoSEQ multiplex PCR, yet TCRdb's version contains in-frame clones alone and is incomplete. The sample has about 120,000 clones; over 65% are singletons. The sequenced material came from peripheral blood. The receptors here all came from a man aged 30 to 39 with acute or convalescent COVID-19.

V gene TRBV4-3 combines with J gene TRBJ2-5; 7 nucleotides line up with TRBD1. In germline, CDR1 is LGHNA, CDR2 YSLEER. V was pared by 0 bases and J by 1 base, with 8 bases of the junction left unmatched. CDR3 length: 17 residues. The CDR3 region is CASSQELGQRLQETQYF. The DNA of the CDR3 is TGCGCCAGCAGCCAAGAATTGGGACAGCGCCTCCAAGAGACCCAGTACTTC.

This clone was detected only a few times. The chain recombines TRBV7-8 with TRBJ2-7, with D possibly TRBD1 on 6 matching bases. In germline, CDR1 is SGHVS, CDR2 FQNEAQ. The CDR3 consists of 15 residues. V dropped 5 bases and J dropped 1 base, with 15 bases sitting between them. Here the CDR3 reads CASSRIRDTSYEQYF. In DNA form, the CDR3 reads TGTGCCAGCAGCCGAATCCGGGACACTTCCTACGAGCAGTACTTC.

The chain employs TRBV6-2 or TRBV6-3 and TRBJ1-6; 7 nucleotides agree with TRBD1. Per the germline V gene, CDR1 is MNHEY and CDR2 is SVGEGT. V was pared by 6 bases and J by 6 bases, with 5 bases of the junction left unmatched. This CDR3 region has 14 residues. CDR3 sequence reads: CASSWDSPNSPLHF. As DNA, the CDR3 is TGTGCCAGCAGCTGGGACAGTCCTAATTCACCCCTCCACTTT.

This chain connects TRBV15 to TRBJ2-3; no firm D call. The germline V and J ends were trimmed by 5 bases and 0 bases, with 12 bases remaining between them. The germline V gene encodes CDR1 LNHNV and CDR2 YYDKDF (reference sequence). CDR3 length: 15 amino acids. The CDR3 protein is CATSPTRSSTDTQYF. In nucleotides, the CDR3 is TGTGCCACCAGCCCGACTCGGAGCAGCACAGATACGCAGTATTTT.

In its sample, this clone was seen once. CDR3 residues: CASSELAGEGSPLHF. The CDR3 region has the DNA TGTGCCAGCAGTGAATTAGCAGGGGAAGGTTCACCCCTCCACTTT. V is TRBV6-1 and J is TRBJ1-6; a possible D gene is TRBD1 (6 bases). The germline V gene has CDR1 MNHNS and CDR2 SASEGT. The CDR3 is 15 amino acids. V lost 2 bases and J lost 9, with 14 bases in between.

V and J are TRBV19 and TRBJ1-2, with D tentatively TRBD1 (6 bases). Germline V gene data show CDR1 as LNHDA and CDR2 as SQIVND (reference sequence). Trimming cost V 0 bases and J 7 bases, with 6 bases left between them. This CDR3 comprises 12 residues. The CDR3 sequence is CASSIDRGGYTF. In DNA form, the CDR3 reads TGTGCCAGTAGTATAGACAGGGGTGGCTACACCTTC.

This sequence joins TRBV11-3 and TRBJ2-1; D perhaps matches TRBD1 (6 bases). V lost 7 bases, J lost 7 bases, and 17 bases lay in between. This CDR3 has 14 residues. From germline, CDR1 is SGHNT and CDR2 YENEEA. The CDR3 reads CASTSTGFSNEQFF. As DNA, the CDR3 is TGTGCCAGCACCAGTACAGGGTTCAGTAATGAGCAGTTCTTC.

CDR3 DNA sequence: TGTGCCAGCAGCCCCCACGGGGGGGGCGGCACTGAAGCTTTCTTT. Protein sequence: CASSPHGGGGTEAFF. The J gene is TRBJ1-1, the V gene TRBV7-2; possible D gene TRBD1, 6 bases. Per germline, CDR1 SGHTA and CDR2 FQGNSA. This CDR3 contains 15 residues. V lost 5 bases to trimming and J lost 4 bases, with 17 bases between them.

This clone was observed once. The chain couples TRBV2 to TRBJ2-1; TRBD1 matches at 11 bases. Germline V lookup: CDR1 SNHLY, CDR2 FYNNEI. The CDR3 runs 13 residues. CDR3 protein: CAQGQGVVNEQFF. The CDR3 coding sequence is TGTGCTCAGGGACAGGGGGTTGTAAATGAGCAGTTCTTC. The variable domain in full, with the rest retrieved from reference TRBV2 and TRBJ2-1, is EPEVTQTPSHQVTQMGQEVILRCVPISNHLYFYWYRQILGQKVEFLVSFYNNEISEKSEIFDDQFSVERPDGSNFTLKIRSTKLEDSAMYFCAQGQGVVNEQFFGPGTRLTVL.

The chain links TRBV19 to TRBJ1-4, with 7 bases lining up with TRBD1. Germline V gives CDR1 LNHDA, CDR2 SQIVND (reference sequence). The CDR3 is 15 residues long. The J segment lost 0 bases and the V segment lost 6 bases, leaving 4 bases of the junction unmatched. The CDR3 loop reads CASRGTDATNEKLFF. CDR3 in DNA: TGTGCCAGTAGGGGGACAGATGCAACTAATGAAAAACTGTTTTTT.

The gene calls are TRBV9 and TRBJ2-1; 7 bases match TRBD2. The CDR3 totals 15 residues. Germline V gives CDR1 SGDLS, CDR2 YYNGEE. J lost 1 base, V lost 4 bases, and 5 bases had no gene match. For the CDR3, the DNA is TGTGCCAGCAGCTCGCGGGAGAAATCCTACAATGAGCAGTTCTTC. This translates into CASSSREKSYNEQFF. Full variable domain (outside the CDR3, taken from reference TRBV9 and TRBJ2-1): DSGVTQTPKHLITATGQRVTLRCSPRSGDLSVYWYQQSLDQGLQFLIQYYNGEERAKGNILERFSAQQFPDLHSELNLSSLELGDSALYFCASSSREKSYNEQFFGPGTRLTVL.